The rows below give T cell receptor beta chains drawn from one sample of a study of blood T cell repertoires in COVID-19. The method was immunoSEQ multiplex PCR; TCRdb's version includes in-frame clones alone and lacks a portion of them. The sample has 300,000 to 450,000 clones, over 65% seen once. The sequencing sample was made of peripheral blood. Every receptor here comes from a human donor with acute or convalescent COVID-19. The donor label of this sample is uncertain. Each CDR3 is given without its conserved first and last residue.

V gene	CDR3 protein
TRBV5-1	ASSLEVSGNTEAF
TRBV2	ASSESLAGHEQF
TRBV12-3/TRBV12-4	ASSLALRTEAF
TRBV18	ASSPTQGATEQY
TRBV28	ASSPPPTGRTGELF
TRBV6-6	ASSTSGRTQY
TRBV3-1/TRBV3-2	ASSGGIGQF
TRBV24-1	ATSDPGTGVNEQF
TRBV3-1/TRBV3-2	ASSRPRGLTGELF
TRBV19	ASRDRADFGEAF
TRBV20-1	SASRQGGVSEQF
TRBV18	ASSPDRFSGANVLT
TRBV6-4	ASSDNRGHTGELF
TRBV18	ASSLGLAGSYEQY
TRBV28	ASSLLGQFNSPLH
TRBV6-5	ASSYRGTQY
TRBV5-1	ASSRGDREVTEAF
TRBV19	ASTNRQGSRSPLH
TRBV12-3/TRBV12-4	ASSTVNEQF
TRBV7-9	ASSLGGQGADGYT
TRBV19	ASSSGTTGYGYT
TRBV28	ASSPQRGHNYGYT